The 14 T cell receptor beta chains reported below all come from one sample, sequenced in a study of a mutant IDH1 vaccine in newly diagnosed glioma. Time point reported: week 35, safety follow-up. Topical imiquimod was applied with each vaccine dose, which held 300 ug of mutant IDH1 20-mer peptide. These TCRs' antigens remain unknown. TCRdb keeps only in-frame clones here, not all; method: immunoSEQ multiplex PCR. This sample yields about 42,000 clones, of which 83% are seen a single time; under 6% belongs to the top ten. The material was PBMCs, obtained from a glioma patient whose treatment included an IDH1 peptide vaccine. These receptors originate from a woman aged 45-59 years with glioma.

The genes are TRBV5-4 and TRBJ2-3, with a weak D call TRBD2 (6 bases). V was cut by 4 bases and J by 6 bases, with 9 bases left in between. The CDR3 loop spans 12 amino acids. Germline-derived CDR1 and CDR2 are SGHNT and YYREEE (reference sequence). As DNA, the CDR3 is TGTGCCAGCAGCGCGGGGAGGGATACGCAGTATTTT. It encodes CASSAGRDTQYF.

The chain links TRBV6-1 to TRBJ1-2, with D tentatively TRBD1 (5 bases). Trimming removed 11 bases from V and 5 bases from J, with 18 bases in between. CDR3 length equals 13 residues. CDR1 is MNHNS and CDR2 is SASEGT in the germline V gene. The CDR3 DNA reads TGTGCCGGGTGTGTTAGCGGGGGGTATGGCTACACCTTC. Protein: CAGCVSGGYGYTF.

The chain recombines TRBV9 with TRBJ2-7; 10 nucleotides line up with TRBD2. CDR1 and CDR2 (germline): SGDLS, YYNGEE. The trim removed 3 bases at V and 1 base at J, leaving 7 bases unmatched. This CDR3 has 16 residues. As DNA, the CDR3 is TGTGCCAGCAGCGCAAGCGGGGGGGCCGGGTCCTACGAGCAGTACTTC. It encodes CASSASGGAGSYEQYF.

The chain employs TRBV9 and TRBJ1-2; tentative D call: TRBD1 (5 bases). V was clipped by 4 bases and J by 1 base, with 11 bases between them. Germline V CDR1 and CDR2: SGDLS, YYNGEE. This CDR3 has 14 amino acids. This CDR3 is CASSPTTVNYGYTF. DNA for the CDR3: TGTGCCAGCAGCCCAACGACAGTTAACTATGGCTACACCTTC.

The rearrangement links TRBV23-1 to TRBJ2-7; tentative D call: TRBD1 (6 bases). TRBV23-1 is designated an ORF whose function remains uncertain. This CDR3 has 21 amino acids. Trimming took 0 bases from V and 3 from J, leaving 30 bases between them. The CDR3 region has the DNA TGCGCCAGCAGTCAATCGGAGGACAGCTACTACCCCTGCAAGGAAGGCTACGAGCAGTACTTC. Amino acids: CASSQSEDSYYPCKEGYEQYF.

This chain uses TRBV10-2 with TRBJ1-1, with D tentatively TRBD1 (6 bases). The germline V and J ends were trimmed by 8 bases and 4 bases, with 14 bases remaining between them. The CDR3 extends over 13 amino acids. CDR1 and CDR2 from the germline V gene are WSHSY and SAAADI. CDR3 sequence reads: CASLQGLGTEAFF. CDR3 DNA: TGCGCCAGCTTACAGGGACTAGGCACTGAAGCTTTCTTT.

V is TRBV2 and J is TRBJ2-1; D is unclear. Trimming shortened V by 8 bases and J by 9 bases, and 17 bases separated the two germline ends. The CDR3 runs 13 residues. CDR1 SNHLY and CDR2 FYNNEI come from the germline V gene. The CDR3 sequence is CASASTPEAEQFF. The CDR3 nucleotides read TGTGCCAGCGCTTCGACTCCAGAGGCTGAGCAGTTCTTC.

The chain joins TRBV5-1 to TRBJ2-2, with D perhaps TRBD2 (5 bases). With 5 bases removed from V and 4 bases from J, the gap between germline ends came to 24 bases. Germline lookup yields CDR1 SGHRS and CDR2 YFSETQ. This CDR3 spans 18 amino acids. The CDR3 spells CASSPRLQDLGSTGELFF. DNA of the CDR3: TGCGCCAGCAGTCCCAGATTACAAGATTTGGGGAGCACCGGGGAGCTGTTTTTT. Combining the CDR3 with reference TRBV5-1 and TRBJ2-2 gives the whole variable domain KAGVTQTPRYLIKTRGQQVTLSCSPISGHRSVSWYQQTPGQGLQFLFEYFSETQRNKGNFPGRFSGRQFSNSRSEMNVSTLELGDSALYLCASSPRLQDLGSTGELFFGEGSRLTVL.

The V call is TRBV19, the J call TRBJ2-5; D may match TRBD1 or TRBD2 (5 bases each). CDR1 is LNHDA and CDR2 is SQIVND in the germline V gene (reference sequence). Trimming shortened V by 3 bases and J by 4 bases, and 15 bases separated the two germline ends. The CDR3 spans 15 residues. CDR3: CASSIGGTFGETQYF. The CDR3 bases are TGTGCCAGTAGTATTGGGGGAACCTTTGGAGAGACCCAGTACTTC.

This CDR3 is CASSSERDTGELFF. The CDR3 nucleotides are TGTGCCAGCAGCTCCGAGAGGGACACCGGGGAGCTGTTTTTT. The chain uses TRBV7-9 and TRBJ2-2; maybe TRBD2 (5 bases). The CDR3 runs to 14 residues. Germline CDR1 SEHNR, CDR2 FQNEAQ (reference sequence). V shed 4 bases and J shed 3 bases, with 9 bases lying between them.

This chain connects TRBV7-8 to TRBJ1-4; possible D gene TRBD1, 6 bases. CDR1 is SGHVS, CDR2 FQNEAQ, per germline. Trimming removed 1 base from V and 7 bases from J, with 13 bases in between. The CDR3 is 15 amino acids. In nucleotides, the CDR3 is TGTGCCAGCAGCTTAGGGGCGACAGGACCTGAAAAACTGTTTTTT. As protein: CASSLGATGPEKLFF.

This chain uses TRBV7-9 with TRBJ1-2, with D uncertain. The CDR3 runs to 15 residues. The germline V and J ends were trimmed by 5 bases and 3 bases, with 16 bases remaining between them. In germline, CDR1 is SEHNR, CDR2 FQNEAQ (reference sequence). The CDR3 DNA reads TGTGCCAGCAGCCCGACGGACGGGAGCGACTATGGCTACACCTTC. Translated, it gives CASSPTDGSDYGYTF.

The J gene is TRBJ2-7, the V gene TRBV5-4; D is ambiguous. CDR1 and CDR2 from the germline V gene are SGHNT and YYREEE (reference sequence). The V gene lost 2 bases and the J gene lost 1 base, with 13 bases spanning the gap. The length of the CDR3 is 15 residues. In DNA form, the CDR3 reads TGTGCCAGCAGCTTAGGGCAAGGGATTTCCTACGAGCAGTACTTC. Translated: CASSLGQGISYEQYF.

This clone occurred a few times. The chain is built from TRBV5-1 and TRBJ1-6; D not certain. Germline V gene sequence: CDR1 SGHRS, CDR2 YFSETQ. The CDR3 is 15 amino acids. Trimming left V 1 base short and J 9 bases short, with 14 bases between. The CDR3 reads CASSLSARYISPLHF. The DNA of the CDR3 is TGCGCCAGCAGCTTGTCCGCCAGATACATTTCACCCCTCCACTTT.